The entry below gives a single TCR beta chain sequence along with its context. The antigen is not known. V was shortened by 10 bases and J by 4 bases, with 15 bases between the two germline ends. Germline V CDR1 and CDR2: ENHRY, SYGVKD. The CDR3 runs to 13 residues. The sample is drawn from a study of T cell responses to AZD1222 COVID-19 vaccine. Study-level results: Vaccine-related CD4 TCRs covered spike, predominating at 160-218 and 743-854. The breadth and depth of Spike-specific TCRs increased once two AZD1222 doses had been given. The donor group comprised mostly white British people and more females; the analysis possibly underestimated clonal diversity.

Profiling relied on immunoSEQ multiplex PCR, and the TCRdb table lists in-frame clones only, not all of them. The sample shows more than 95,000 clones, more than 75% of them seen only once. Pooled in the analysis were second doses at about 4 or about 12 weeks. Here the sequenced sample was peripheral blood, taken 28 days after the second AZD1222 dose. The rearrangement links TRBV10-3 to TRBJ2-3; D perhaps matches TRBD1 (7 bases). The sequence derives from an adult who received the AZD1222 COVID-19 vaccine. CDR3 sequence: CASGGGLADTQYF. The CDR3 coding sequence is TGTGCCAGCGGAGGGGGCCTGGCAGATACGCAGTATTTT.